This T cell receptor (beta chain) came from a study of blood T cell repertoires in COVID-19. Study-wide background: From T cells, B-cell-depleted T cells, or PBMCs came the material, which was cDNA or gDNA.

The CDR3 sequence is 15 residues long. Trimming shortened V by 4 bases and J by 4 bases, and 14 bases separated the two germline ends. CDR1 and CDR2 (germline): LNHDA, SQIVND (reference sequence). This table comes from immunoSEQ multiplex PCR, and its TCRdb copy is limited to in-frame clones, with some not included. The sample shows roughly 120,000 clones, less than 75% of them seen only once. The sample consisted of peripheral blood. This TCR was recovered from a human donor with acute or convalescent COVID-19. The donor label of this sample is uncertain. The J gene is TRBJ2-1, the V gene TRBV19; a weak D match, TRBD2 (5 bases). The CDR3 DNA sequence: TGTGCCAGTAGTAAGGACGGGGAATTGTACAATGAGCAGTTCTTC. Protein: CASSKDGELYNEQFF.